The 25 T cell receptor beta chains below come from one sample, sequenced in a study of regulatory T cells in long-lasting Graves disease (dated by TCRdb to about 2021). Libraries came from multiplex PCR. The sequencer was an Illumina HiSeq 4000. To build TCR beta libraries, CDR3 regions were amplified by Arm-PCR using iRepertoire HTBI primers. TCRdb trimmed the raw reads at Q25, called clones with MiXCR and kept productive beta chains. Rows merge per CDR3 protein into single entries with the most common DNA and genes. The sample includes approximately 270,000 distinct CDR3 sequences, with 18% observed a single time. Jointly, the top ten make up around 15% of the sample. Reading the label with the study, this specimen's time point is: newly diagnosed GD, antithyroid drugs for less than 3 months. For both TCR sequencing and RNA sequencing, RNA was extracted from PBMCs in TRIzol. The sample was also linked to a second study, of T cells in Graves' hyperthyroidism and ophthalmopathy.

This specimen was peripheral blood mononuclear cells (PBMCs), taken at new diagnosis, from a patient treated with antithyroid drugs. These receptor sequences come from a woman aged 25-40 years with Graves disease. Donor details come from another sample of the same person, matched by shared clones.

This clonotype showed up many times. The CDR3 nucleotides are TGCGCCAGCAGCCAAGATCAGGGGACGGGGTATGGCTACACCTTC. Translation gives CASSQDQGTGYGYTF. This sequence joins TRBV4-1 and TRBJ1-2, with D possibly matching TRBD1 (6 bases). The CDR3 length is 15 residues. With 0 bases removed from V and 5 bases from J, the gap between germline ends came to 13 bases. The germline gives CDR1 MGHRA, CDR2 YSYEKL.

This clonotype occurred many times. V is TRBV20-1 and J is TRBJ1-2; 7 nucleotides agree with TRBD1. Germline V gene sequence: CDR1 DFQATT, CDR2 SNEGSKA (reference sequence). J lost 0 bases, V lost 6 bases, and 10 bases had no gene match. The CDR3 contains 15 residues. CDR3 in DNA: TGCAGTGCCTCCGGGACAGACGAATCTAACTATGGCTACACCTTC. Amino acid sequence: CSASGTDESNYGYTF.

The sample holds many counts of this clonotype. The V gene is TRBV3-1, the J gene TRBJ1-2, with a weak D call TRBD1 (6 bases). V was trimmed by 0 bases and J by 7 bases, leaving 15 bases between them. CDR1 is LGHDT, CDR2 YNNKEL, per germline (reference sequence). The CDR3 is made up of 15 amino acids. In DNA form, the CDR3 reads TGTGCCAGCAGCCAAGACAGGACAGCCGTGGGTGGCTACACCTTC. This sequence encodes CASSQDRTAVGGYTF.

CDR3 loop: CASISRWGDTGELFF. CDR3 in DNA: TGTGCCAGCATCTCCCGTTGGGGGGACACCGGGGAGCTGTTTTTT. This sequence joins TRBV7-9 and TRBJ2-2; D might be TRBD2 (6 bases). Trimming removed 7 bases from V and 3 bases from J, with 15 bases in between. Germline values: CDR1 SEHNR, CDR2 FQNEAQ (reference sequence). The CDR3 loop spans 15 amino acids.

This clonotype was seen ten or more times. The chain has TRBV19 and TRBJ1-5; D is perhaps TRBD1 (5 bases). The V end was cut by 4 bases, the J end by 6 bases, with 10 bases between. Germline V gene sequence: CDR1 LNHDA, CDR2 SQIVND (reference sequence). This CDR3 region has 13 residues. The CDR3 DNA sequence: TGTGCCAGTAGTACTCAGGGAACTCAGCCCCAGCATTTT. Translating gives CASSTQGTQPQHF.

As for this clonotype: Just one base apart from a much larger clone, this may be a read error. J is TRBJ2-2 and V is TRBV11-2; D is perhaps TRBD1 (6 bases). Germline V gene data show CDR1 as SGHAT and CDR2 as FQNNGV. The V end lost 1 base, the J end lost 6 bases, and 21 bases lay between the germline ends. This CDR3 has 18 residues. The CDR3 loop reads CASSLAPWAGERAGELFF. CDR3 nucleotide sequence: TGTGCCAGCAGCTTAGCCCCCTGGGCAGGGGAACGCGCCGGGGAGCTGTTTTTT.

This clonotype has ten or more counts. This chain's CDR3 is CASSMGQVNTEAFF. CDR3 coding DNA: TGTGCCAGTAGTATGGGACAGGTTAACACTGAAGCTTTCTTT. J is TRBJ1-1 and V is TRBV19; TRBD1 aligns across 8 bases. In germline, CDR1 is LNHDA, CDR2 SQIVND (reference sequence). CDR3 length: 14 amino acids. The trim removed 3 bases at V and 2 bases at J, leaving 2 bases unmatched.

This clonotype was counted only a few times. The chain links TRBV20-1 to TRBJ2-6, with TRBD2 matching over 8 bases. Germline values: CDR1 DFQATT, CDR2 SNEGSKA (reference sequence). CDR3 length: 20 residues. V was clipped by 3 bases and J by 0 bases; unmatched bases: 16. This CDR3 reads CSARGSSGPTSFSGANVLTF. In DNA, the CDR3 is TGCAGTGCTAGGGGGTCTAGCGGGCCCACTTCCTTCTCTGGGGCCAACGTCCTGACTTTC.

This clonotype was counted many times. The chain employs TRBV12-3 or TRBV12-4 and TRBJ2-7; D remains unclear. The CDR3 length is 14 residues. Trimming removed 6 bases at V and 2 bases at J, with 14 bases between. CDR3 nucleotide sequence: TGTGCCAGCAGGGTCGGACGCCGAGCCTACGAGCAGTACTTC. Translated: CASRVGRRAYEQYF.

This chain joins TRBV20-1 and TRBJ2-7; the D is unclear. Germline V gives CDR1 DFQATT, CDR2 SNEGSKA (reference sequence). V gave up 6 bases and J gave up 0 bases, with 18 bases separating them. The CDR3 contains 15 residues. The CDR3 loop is CSARNSDQASYEQYF. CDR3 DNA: TGCAGTGCCAGAAACTCAGACCAGGCCTCCTACGAGCAGTACTTC.

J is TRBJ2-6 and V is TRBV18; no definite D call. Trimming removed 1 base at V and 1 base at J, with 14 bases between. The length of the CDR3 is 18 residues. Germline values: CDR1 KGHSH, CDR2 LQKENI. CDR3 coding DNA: TGTGCCAGCTCACCACGCCGGTCCCCTCTATCTGGGGCCAACGTCCTGACTTTC. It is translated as CASSPRRSPLSGANVLTF.

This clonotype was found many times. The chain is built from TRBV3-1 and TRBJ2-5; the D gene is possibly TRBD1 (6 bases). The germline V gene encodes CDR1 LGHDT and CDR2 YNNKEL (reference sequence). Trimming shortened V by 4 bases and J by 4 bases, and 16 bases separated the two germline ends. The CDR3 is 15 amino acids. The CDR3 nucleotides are TGTGCCAGCAGCCCCTATACAGGGTTAGGAGAGACCCAGTACTTC. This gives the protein CASSPYTGLGETQYF.

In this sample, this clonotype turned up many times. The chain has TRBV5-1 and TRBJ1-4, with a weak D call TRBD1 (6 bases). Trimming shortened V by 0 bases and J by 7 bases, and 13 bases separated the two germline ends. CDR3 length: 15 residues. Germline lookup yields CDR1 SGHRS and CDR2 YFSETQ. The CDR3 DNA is TGCGCCAGCAGCTTGGCGGGCAGGGGCGGTGAAAAACTGTTTTTT. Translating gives CASSLAGRGGEKLFF.

The CDR3, as DNA: TGTGCCAGCAGCCTGTTAACAGGGGGCATTACTGAAGCTTTCTTT. Translating gives CASSLLTGGITEAFF. The chain couples TRBV7-2 to TRBJ1-1, with 9 bases lining up with TRBD1. Looked up from germline, CDR1 is SGHTA and CDR2 is FQGNSA. The J segment lost 5 bases and the V segment lost 5 bases, leaving 9 bases of the junction unmatched. The CDR3 is made up of 15 amino acids.

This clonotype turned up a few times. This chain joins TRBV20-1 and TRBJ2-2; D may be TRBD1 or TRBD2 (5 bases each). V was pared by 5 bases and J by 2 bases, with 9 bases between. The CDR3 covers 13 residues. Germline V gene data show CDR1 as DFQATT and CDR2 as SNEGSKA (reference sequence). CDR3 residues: CSALGVNTGELFF. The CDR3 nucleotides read TGCAGTGCTTTGGGGGTAAACACCGGGGAGCTGTTTTTT.

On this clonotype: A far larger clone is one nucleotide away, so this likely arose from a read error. CDR3 DNA sequence: TGTGCTAGCAGCTTAGAAGTCGGGGCCCGGGCTTTCTTT. Translating it yields CASSLEVGARAFF. The rearrangement links TRBV7-7 to TRBJ2-3, with D perhaps TRBD1 (5 bases). The end of the DNA aligns better with TRBJ1-1, so the J call may be wrong. The CDR3 sequence is 13 residues long. In germline, CDR1 is SSHAT, CDR2 FNYEAQ (reference sequence).

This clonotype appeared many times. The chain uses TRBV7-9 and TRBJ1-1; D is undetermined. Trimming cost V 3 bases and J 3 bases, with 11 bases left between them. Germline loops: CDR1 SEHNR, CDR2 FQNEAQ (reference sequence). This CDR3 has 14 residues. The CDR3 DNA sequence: TGTGCCAGCAGCTTCCCTAGTGAACACACTGAAGCTTTCTTT. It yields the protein CASSFPSEHTEAFF.

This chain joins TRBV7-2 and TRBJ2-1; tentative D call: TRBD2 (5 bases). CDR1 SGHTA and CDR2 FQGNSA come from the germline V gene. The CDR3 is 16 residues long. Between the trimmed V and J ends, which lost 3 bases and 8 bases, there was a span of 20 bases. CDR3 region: CASSLLGLWPPHEQFF. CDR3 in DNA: TGTGCCAGCAGCTTGTTAGGACTGTGGCCCCCCCATGAGCAGTTCTTC.

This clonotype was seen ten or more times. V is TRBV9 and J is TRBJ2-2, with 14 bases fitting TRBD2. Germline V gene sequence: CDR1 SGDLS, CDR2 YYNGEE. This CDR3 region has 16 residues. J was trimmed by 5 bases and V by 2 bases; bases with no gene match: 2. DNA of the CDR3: TGTGCCAGCAGCGTTGGACTAGCGGGGGGAACCGGGGAGCTGTTTTTT. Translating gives CASSVGLAGGTGELFF.

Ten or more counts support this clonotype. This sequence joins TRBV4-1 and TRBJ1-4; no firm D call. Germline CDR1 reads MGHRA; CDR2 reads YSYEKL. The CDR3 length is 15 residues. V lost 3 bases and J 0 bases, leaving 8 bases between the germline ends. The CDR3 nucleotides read TGCGCCAGCAGCCAGCCGGGAGCAACTAATGAAAAACTGTTTTTT. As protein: CASSQPGATNEKLFF.

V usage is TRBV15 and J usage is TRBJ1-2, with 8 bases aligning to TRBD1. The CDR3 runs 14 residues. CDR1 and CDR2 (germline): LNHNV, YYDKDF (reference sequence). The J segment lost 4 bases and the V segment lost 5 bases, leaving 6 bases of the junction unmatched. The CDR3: CATSSGTGSYGYTF. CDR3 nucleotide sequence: TGTGCCACCAGCTCCGGGACAGGATCCTATGGCTACACCTTC.

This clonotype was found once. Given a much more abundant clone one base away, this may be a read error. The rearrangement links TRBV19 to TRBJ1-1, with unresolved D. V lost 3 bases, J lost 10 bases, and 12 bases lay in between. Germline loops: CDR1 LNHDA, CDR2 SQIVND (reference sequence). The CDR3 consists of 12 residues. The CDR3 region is CASSINAGGAFF. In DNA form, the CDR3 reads TGTGCCAGTAGTATCAATGCGGGTGGAGCTTTCTTT.

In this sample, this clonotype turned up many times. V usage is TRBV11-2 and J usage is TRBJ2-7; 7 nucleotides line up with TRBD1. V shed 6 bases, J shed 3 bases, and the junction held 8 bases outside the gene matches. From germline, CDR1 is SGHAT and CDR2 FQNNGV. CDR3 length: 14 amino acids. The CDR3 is CASRGTGALYEQYF. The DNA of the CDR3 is TGTGCCAGCAGGGGAACAGGGGCACTCTACGAGCAGTACTTC.

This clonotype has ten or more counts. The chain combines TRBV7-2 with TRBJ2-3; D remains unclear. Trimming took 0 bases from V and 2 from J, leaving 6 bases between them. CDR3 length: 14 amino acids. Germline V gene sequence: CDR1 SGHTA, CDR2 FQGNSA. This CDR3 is CASSLAGITDTQYF. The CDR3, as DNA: TGTGCCAGCAGCTTAGCCGGCATCACAGATACGCAGTATTTT. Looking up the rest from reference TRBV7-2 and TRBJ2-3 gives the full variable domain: GAGVSQSPSNKVTEKGKDVELRCDPISGHTALYWYRQSLGQGLEFLIYFQGNSAPDKSGLPSDRFSAERTGGSVSTLTIQRTQQEDSAVYLCASSLAGITDTQYFGPGTRLTVL.

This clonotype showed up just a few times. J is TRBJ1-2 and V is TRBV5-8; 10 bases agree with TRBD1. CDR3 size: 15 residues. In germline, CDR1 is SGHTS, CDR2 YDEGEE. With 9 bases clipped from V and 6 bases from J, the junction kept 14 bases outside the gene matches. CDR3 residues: CATPGTGAIDHGYTF. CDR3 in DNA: TGTGCCACACCCGGGACAGGGGCTATTGATCATGGCTACACCTTC.